This T cell receptor beta chain was recorded in a study of tumor-infiltrating lymphocytes in primary liver carcinoma. Study outcomes and limitations: Between tumor regions, pairs overlapped more than tumor-adjacent and tumor-blood pairs did. Bulk unsorted sampling precluded comparing CD4+ and CD8+ repertoires.

The researchers obtained blood RNA from unsorted whole blood and also extracted germline DNA. There were only treatment-naive patients, all with chronic HBV infection. The table lists this clonotype with a few counts. Its cognate antigen is unknown. This may stem from a read error, because a much larger clone lies one nucleotide away. TCR beta cDNA was prepared out of roughly 520 ng total RNA by means of a constant-region primer. Three rounds of nested multiplex PCR with slightly modified ARM-PCR produced TCR beta libraries. The first two PCR rounds used TRBV1-TRBV30 primers with a Cbeta primer, roughly 10 cycles each. A single record per CDR3 protein comes from TCRdb applying MiXCR to the multiplex PCR reads. The data hold 200,000 or so distinct CDR3 sequences, with about 61% observed a single time. Germline V gene sequence: CDR1 MNHNS, CDR2 SASEGT. This CDR3 has 18 amino acids.

Sequencing input: peripheral blood. This chain links TRBV6-1 with TRBJ2-1; D may be TRBD2 (6 bases). The clonotype comes from an older woman with primary liver carcinoma and hepatitis B virus infection. The CDR3 reads CASSESVGSGHSYDEQFF. In nucleotides, the CDR3 is TGTGCCAGCAGTGAATCCGTGGGTAGCGGACACTCCTACGATGAGCAGTTCTTC.